The clone carrying this T cell receptor (beta chain) was observed many times. Its antigen is unidentified. This sample is drawn from a study of T cells in Graves' hyperthyroidism and ophthalmopathy. Study conclusions and caveats: Most thyroid clonotypes with frequency above 0.001 were detected in blood.

Amplified TCR beta CDR3 regions derived from RNA transcripts. The HTBI primer set drove a first-round RT-PCR of the TCR CDR3. TCRdb redid the calling of the multiplex PCR reads with MiXCR, one entry per CDR3 protein. The profile shows some 250,000 distinct CDR3 sequences, 12% to 15% of them singletons. Hyperthyroidism, newly diagnosed and lasting under 2 months, affected patients aged 18 to 65. CDR1 and CDR2 (germline): GTSNPN, SVGIG (reference sequence). The junction had 10 bases not matched to a gene; V was cut back by 5 bases and J by 0 bases. The CDR3 spans 16 residues. Sequencing was performed on blood. The gene calls are TRBV30 and TRBJ2-7; the match to TRBD1 covers 10 bases. The sequence was collected from a woman between 50 and 59 years old with Graves' hyperthyroidism that later progressed to Graves' ophthalmopathy. The CDR3 reads CAWVNRDRGPSYEQYF. CDR3 coding DNA: TGTGCCTGGGTCAATCGGGACAGGGGACCCTCCTACGAGCAGTACTTC. Based on the CDR3 plus reference TRBV30 and TRBJ2-7, the full variable domain is SQTIHQWPATLVQPVGSPLSLECTVEGTSNPNLYWYRQAAGRGLQLLFYSVGIGQISSEVPQNLSASRPQDRQFILSSKKLLLSDSGFYLCAWVNRDRGPSYEQYFGPGTRLTVT.